Following are 28 T cell receptor beta chains from one sample sequenced in a study of tissue T cells after allogeneic stem cell transplantation. The method was immunoSEQ multiplex PCR; TCRdb's version includes in-frame clones alone and lacks a portion of them. The sample gives approximately 1,200 clones, 50% to 70% of which show up once; about a sixth is in the top ten. This research-autopsy study prospectively enrolled adult allogeneic hematopoietic cell transplant recipients with steroid-refractory graft-versus-host disease. This material consisted of stomach tissue, taken at autopsy. The receptors shown here come from a male patient older than 55 with steroid-refractory graft-versus-host disease after an allogeneic stem cell transplant. A share of the T cells may be of graft donor origin.

The chain employs TRBV5-6 and TRBJ1-2, with D possibly matching TRBD1 (5 bases). Between the trimmed V and J ends, which lost 7 bases and 5 bases, there was a span of 15 bases. This CDR3 contains 13 residues. Germline V gene sequence: CDR1 SGHDT, CDR2 YYEEEE. In DNA, the CDR3 is TGTGCCAGCCGATCACAGGAGCTTTATGGCTACACCTTC. Translating gives CASRSQELYGYTF.

The chain employs TRBV5-4 and TRBJ1-6; 9 bases fit TRBD1. The germline V gene has CDR1 SGHNT and CDR2 YYREEE (reference sequence). This CDR3 has 17 residues. Unmatched junction bases numbered 10, after V lost 0 bases and J lost 9 bases. The DNA for the CDR3 is TGTGCCAGCAGCTTGGGATTAGGGGACAGGGCTGCTTCACCCCTCCACTTT. Amino acids: CASSLGLGDRAASPLHF.

This chain uses TRBV6-5 with TRBJ1-2, with 11 positions matching TRBD1. The J segment lost 7 bases and the V segment lost 5 bases, leaving 9 bases of the junction unmatched. Per the germline V gene, CDR1 is MNHEY and CDR2 is SVGAGI. The CDR3 loop spans 15 amino acids. DNA of the CDR3: TGTGCCAGCAGTCCCGACGGACAGGGGGCCTCTGGCTACACCTTC. The encoded protein is CASSPDGQGASGYTF.

The V gene is TRBV4-3, the J gene TRBJ2-1; perhaps TRBD1 as D (6 bases). The CDR3 has 16 residues. Germline values: CDR1 LGHNA, CDR2 YSLEER. Trimming cost V 0 bases and J 2 bases, with 11 bases left between them. CDR3 protein: CASSQDQGIPYNEQFF. DNA for the CDR3: TGCGCCAGCAGCCAAGATCAGGGGATCCCCTACAATGAGCAGTTCTTC.

The chain links TRBV7-2 to TRBJ1-5; D is possibly TRBD1 (6 bases). Germline lookup yields CDR1 SGHTA and CDR2 FQGNSA. Between the trimmed V and J ends, which lost 2 bases and 5 bases, there was a span of 13 bases. CDR3 length: 15 residues. DNA of the CDR3: TGTGCCAGCAGCTTATCGTCCGGGGGCTATCAGCCCCAGCATTTT. Translating gives CASSLSSGGYQPQHF.

This clone has just a few counts. V usage is TRBV4-3 and J usage is TRBJ1-2; possible D gene TRBD1, 5 bases. The CDR3 length is 14 residues. The germline V and J ends were trimmed by 1 base and 8 bases, with 14 bases remaining between them. Germline V gene data show CDR1 as LGHNA and CDR2 as YSLEER. Here the CDR3 reads CASSQADGAGGYTF. The DNA for the CDR3 is TGCGCCAGCAGCCAAGCGGACGGGGCGGGAGGCTACACCTTC.

This clone was counted a few times. The J gene is TRBJ1-1, the V gene TRBV19; 9 positions match TRBD1. J was trimmed by 8 bases and V by 9 bases; bases with no gene match: 16. Germline CDR1 is LNHDA and CDR2 is SQIVND (reference sequence). This CDR3 comprises 15 residues. The CDR3 is CASQGVGTGSREAFF. The CDR3 bases are TGTGCCAGCCAGGGCGTCGGGACAGGGAGCCGCGAAGCTTTCTTT.

The J gene is TRBJ2-7, the V gene TRBV4-2, with 9 bases that match TRBD2. This CDR3 is 15 amino acids long. The V segment lost 2 bases and the J segment 0 bases; nucleotides outside the gene matches: 2. Germline values: CDR1 LGHNA, CDR2 YNFKEQ. The CDR3 region has the DNA TGTGCCAGCAGCCAACTGGGACTAGCCTCCTACGAGCAGTACTTC. Its translation: CASSQLGLASYEQYF.

Only a few counts were recorded for this clone. V and J are TRBV6-6 and TRBJ2-7, with 10 positions matching TRBD1. The germline V gene encodes CDR1 MNHNY and CDR2 SVGAGI (reference sequence). Losses at the gene ends were 5 bases for V and 2 bases for J; bases not matched to a gene: 12. There are 17 residues in the CDR3. CDR3 bases: TGTGCCAGCAGTCAAAGCAACCCGGGACAGGGGACCTACGAGCAGTACTTC. This translates into CASSQSNPGQGTYEQYF.

The V call is TRBV6-5, the J call TRBJ2-7, with D tentatively TRBD1 or TRBD2 (5 bases each). The CDR3 is made up of 15 amino acids. V was trimmed by 8 bases and J by 1 base, leaving 18 bases between them. Germline assignment: CDR1 MNHEY and CDR2 SVGAGI. CDR3 sequence (DNA): TGTGCCAGCCTCTGGAGCCAGGGCGGGTCCTACGAGCAGTACTTC. It specifies CASLWSQGGSYEQYF.

This clone was found once. This chain uses TRBV7-8 with TRBJ1-6; D ambiguous. The CDR3 has 13 residues. Germline V gene lookup returns CDR1 SGHVS and CDR2 FQNEAQ. V was pared by 4 bases and J by 10 bases, with 11 bases between. The CDR3 is CASSSSPRSPLHF. CDR3 nucleotide sequence: TGTGCCAGCAGCTCATCCCCACGGTCACCCCTCCACTTT. Full variable domain (missing parts from reference TRBV7-8 and TRBJ1-6): GAGVSQSPRYKVAKRGQDVALRCDPISGHVSLFWYQQALGQGPEFLTYFQNEAQLDKSGLPSDRFFAERPEGSVSTLKIQRTQQEDSAVYLCASSSSPRSPLHFGNGTRLTVT.

This clone was seen a handful of times. V and J are TRBV5-6 and TRBJ2-7; tentative D call: TRBD1 (6 bases). The CDR3 length is 12 residues. CDR1 is SGHDT and CDR2 is YYEEEE in the germline V gene. The V end lost 1 base, the J end lost 4 bases, and 6 bases lay between the germline ends. In DNA form, the CDR3 reads TGTGCCAGCAGCTTGAGGGGGTACGAGCAGTACTTC. Protein: CASSLRGYEQYF.

This clone is labeled large (0.1 to 1%). J is TRBJ2-1 and V is TRBV7-2; 9 bases agree with TRBD2. V was pared by 2 bases and J by 7 bases, with 3 bases of the junction left unmatched. Germline CDR1 SGHTA, CDR2 FQGNSA. The CDR3 extends over 14 amino acids. CDR3 protein: CASSLQRGANEQFF. The CDR3 nucleotides read TGTGCCAGCAGCTTACAGCGGGGGGCGAATGAGCAGTTCTTC.

J is TRBJ1-2 and V is TRBV6-6; TRBD1 agrees at 8 bases. J lost 1 base, V lost 6 bases, and 4 bases had no gene match. The CDR3 extends over 14 amino acids. Germline CDR1 is MNHNY and CDR2 is SVGAGI (reference sequence). The CDR3 nucleotides read TGTGCCAGCAGGACAGGGGCGGGTAACTATGGCTACACCTTC. This translates into CASRTGAGNYGYTF.

This clone has just one count. The genes are TRBV7-2 and TRBJ2-7, with 11 bases matching TRBD1. V was pared by 5 bases and J by 5 bases, with 8 bases of the junction left unmatched. Per the germline V gene, CDR1 is SGHTA and CDR2 is FQGNSA. This CDR3 is built from 15 residues. This chain's CDR3 is CASSLRDRGAHEQYF. The CDR3 DNA reads TGTGCCAGCAGCCTGCGGGACAGGGGGGCCCACGAGCAGTACTTC.

V and J are TRBV9 and TRBJ2-3, with D uncertain. This CDR3 is 13 amino acids long. CDR1 SGDLS and CDR2 YYNGEE come from the germline V gene. Trimming cost V 1 base and J 2 bases, with 5 bases left between them. CDR3 sequence (DNA): TGTGCCAGCAGCGTAAAGCCCACAGATACGCAGTATTTT. It encodes CASSVKPTDTQYF.

The chain carries TRBV3-1 (or the pseudogene TRBV3-2) and TRBJ2-5, with TRBD1 identical over 8 bases. The length of the CDR3 is 13 residues. Germline assignment: CDR1 LGHDT and CDR2 YNNKEL (reference sequence). V gave up 4 bases and J gave up 5 bases; unmatched junction bases: 3. The CDR3 DNA reads TGTGCCAGCAGCCGGGACAGGATGGAGACCCAGTACTTC. Protein sequence: CASSRDRMETQYF.

The rearrangement links TRBV5-5 to TRBJ2-7; TRBD1 matches at 8 bases. Germline V lookup: CDR1 SGHKS, CDR2 YYEKEE (reference sequence). J lost 1 base, V lost 1 base, and 4 bases had no gene match. The length of the CDR3 is 15 residues. The CDR3 DNA is TGTGCCAGCAGCTTGACGGGACAGGCTTCCTACGAGCAGTACTTC. Its protein is CASSLTGQASYEQYF.

The CDR3 here is CASSEGGGLVEQFF. The CDR3 bases are TGTGCCAGCAGTGAAGGCGGGGGCCTAGTCGAGCAGTTCTTC. The chain employs TRBV6-1 and TRBJ2-1, with D possibly matching TRBD2 (7 bases). The germline gives CDR1 MNHNS, CDR2 SASEGT. V was cut by 1 base and J by 10 bases, with 14 bases left in between. The length of the CDR3 is 14 residues.

The J gene is TRBJ2-7, the V gene TRBV24-1, with 9 bases identical to TRBD2. There are 17 residues in the CDR3. The V gene's germline CDR1 is KGHDR and CDR2 SFDVKD. V lost 4 bases to trimming and J lost 3 bases; unmatched junction nucleotides: 12. The chain's CDR3 is CATSDPVSSGEDYEQYF. The CDR3 bases are TGTGCCACCAGTGACCCCGTATCTAGCGGGGAGGACTACGAGCAGTACTTC.

A remark on this clone: The same CDR3 arises from other DNA sequences in this sample as well. The chain uses TRBV5-6 and TRBJ1-1; D gene unclear. The CDR3 sequence is 13 residues long. Germline V gene sequence: CDR1 SGHDT, CDR2 YYEEEE. V was clipped by 0 bases and J by 5 bases, with 8 bases between them. Here the CDR3 DNA reads TGTGCCAGCAGCTTGGCCTCGGGAACTGAAGCTTTCTTT. Translating it yields CASSLASGTEAFF.

This chain uses TRBV3-1 (or the pseudogene TRBV3-2) with TRBJ2-5, with TRBD2 matching 8 bases. CDR1 is LGHDT, CDR2 YNNKEL, per germline (reference sequence). V lost 4 bases, J lost 1 base, and 5 bases stayed unmatched. The CDR3 is made up of 15 amino acids. CDR3 coding DNA: TGTGCCAGCAGCCGGAGTAGCGGGGCCCAAGAGACCCAGTACTTC. It is translated as CASSRSSGAQETQYF.

This chain joins TRBV7-2 and TRBJ2-7, with a possible D match to TRBD2 (5 bases). Trimming cost V 0 bases and J 6 bases, with 18 bases left between them. Germline CDR1 and CDR2: SGHTA and FQGNSA. CDR3 size: 16 residues. As DNA, the CDR3 is TGTGCCAGCAGCTTAGCGCCGGGGTCGGTCCACAGCGAGCAGTACTTC. This encodes CASSLAPGSVHSEQYF. The entire variable domain, with the rest obtained from reference TRBV7-2 and TRBJ2-7, is as follows: GAGVSQSPSNKVTEKGKDVELRCDPISGHTALYWYRQSLGQGLEFLIYFQGNSAPDKSGLPSDRFSAERTGGSVSTLTIQRTQQEDSAVYLCASSLAPGSVHSEQYFGPGTRLTVT.

The count of this clone is one. V and J are TRBV5-1 and TRBJ2-7; D may match TRBD1 or TRBD2 (5 bases each). V was clipped by 0 bases and J by 6 bases, with 13 bases between them. This CDR3 has 14 amino acids. Germline V gene lookup returns CDR1 SGHRS and CDR2 YFSETQ. The DNA for the CDR3 is TGCGCCAGCAGCTTGGGGGGGACCCAGGCCGAGCAGTACTTC. This encodes CASSLGGTQAEQYF.

This clone appeared a single time. The same CDR3 also results from other DNA sequences found in this sample. CDR3 DNA: TGTGCCAGCAGCTTGGCATCGGGCACTGAAGCTTTCTTT. It encodes CASSLASGTEAFF. The rearrangement joins TRBV5-6 to TRBJ1-1; no definite D call. Germline V gene data show CDR1 as SGHDT and CDR2 as YYEEEE. The CDR3 contains 13 residues. V gave up 0 bases and J gave up 4 bases, with 7 bases separating them. The full variable domain, in which reference TRBV5-6 and TRBJ1-1 provide the parts outside the CDR3, is DAGVTQSPTHLIKTRGQQVTLRCSPKSGHDTVSWYQQALGQGPQFIFQYYEEEERQRGNFPDRFSGHQFPNYSSELNVNALLLGDSALYLCASSLASGTEAFFGQGTRLTVV.

The gene calls are TRBV12-3 or TRBV12-4 and TRBJ1-2, with D unresolved. Deletions cut 7 bases from V and 6 bases from J, with 15 bases between. The CDR3 consists of 13 residues. The DNA for the CDR3 is TGTGCCAGCACCCTTTCATCGGCGGATGGCTACACCTTC. Protein sequence: CASTLSSADGYTF.

V gene TRBV6-1 combines with J gene TRBJ2-7; D may correspond to TRBD1 or TRBD2 (6 bases each). This CDR3 spans 14 amino acids. V was trimmed by 0 bases and J by 4 bases, leaving 10 bases between them. Germline CDR1 is MNHNS and CDR2 is SASEGT. CDR3 sequence (DNA): TGTGCCAGCAGTGAAGCGGGGGGCGAATACGAGCAGTACTTC. Protein product: CASSEAGGEYEQYF.

The count of this clone is one. V gene TRBV5-5 combines with J gene TRBJ1-5; D gene ambiguous. The length of the CDR3 is 14 residues. Germline CDR1 and CDR2: SGHKS and YYEKEE (reference sequence). The V end was cut by 0 bases, the J end by 4 bases, with 8 bases between. The CDR3 sequence is CASSLEYQNQPQHF. CDR3 in DNA: TGTGCCAGCAGCTTGGAATATCAGAATCAGCCCCAGCATTTT.